This T cell receptor (beta chain) was observed in a study of response to subunit inactivated influenza vaccine. Per germline, CDR1 SGHRS and CDR2 YFSETQ. The length of the CDR3 is 15 residues. The V and J ends lost 4 bases and 4 bases respectively, with 15 bases between them. TCRdb analysed the RT-PCR reads with MiXCR anew, one entry per CDR3 protein. Found here are around 710,000 distinct CDR3 sequences, 14% of them singletons; the top ten hold 5.5% to 8%. The sequence came from a man over 45 who received an inactivated influenza vaccine. The sample was PBMCs from blood, taken approximately 15 days before vaccination. The V gene is TRBV5-1, the J gene TRBJ2-1; perhaps D is TRBD1 or TRBD2 (5 bases each). This chain's CDR3 is CASSLDWGTYNEQFF. CDR3 bases: TGCGCCAGCAGCCTCGACTGGGGGACGTACAATGAGCAGTTCTTC.